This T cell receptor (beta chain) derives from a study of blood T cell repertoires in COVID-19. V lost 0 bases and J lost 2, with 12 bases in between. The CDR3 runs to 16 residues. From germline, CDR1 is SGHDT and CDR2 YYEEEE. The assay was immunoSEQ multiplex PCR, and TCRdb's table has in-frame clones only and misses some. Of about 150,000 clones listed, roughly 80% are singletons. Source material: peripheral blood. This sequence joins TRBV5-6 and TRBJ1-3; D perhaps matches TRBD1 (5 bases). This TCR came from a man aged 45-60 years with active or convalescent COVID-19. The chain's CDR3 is CASSLVGTGAGNTIYF. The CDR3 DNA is TGTGCCAGCAGCTTGGTGGGGACGGGGGCTGGAAACACCATATATTTT.